The TCR beta chain described here comes from a study of blood T cell repertoires in COVID-19. Turning to the study itself: Sources were T cells, B-cell-depleted T cells, or PBMCs; the material itself was cDNA or gDNA.

Trimming cost V 3 bases and J 4 bases; bases outside gene matches: 5. The CDR3 sequence is 15 residues long. Germline V gene lookup returns CDR1 SNHLY and CDR2 FYNNEI. The table came from immunoSEQ multiplex PCR; TCRdb's copy has only in-frame clones and leaves some out. The sample has fewer than 100,000 clones; about 80% are singletons. The sequencing input was peripheral blood. This clonotype was obtained from a man aged 65 to 85 with acute or convalescent COVID-19. This rearrangement joins TRBV2 to TRBJ1-5; 8 positions match TRBD1. The CDR3 DNA reads TGTGCCAGCAGTGATTCCGGACAGGGAAATCAGCCCCAGCATTTT. It codes for CASSDSGQGNQPQHF.